This T cell receptor (beta chain) derives from a study of liver allograft versus peripheral blood T cells. The overall study: Transplanted livers and recipients' peripheral blood had their T cell receptor repertoires compared.

This CDR3 region has 16 residues. With 3 bases removed from V and 4 bases from J, the gap between germline ends came to 19 bases. One entry per CDR3 protein results from TCRdb running MiXCR on the reads. The sample includes about 16,000 distinct CDR3 sequences, around 20% seen only once; the top ten take roughly 12%. The chain is built from TRBV12-3 or TRBV12-4 and TRBJ2-7, with D maybe TRBD1 (6 bases). The origin of this receptor is a human patient who had a liver transplant. A share of the T cells may be of graft donor origin. The DNA for the CDR3 is TGTGCCAGCAGTTTTATACCGGGGCAGGGGCCTTACGAGCAGTACTTC. This sequence encodes CASSFIPGQGPYEQYF.